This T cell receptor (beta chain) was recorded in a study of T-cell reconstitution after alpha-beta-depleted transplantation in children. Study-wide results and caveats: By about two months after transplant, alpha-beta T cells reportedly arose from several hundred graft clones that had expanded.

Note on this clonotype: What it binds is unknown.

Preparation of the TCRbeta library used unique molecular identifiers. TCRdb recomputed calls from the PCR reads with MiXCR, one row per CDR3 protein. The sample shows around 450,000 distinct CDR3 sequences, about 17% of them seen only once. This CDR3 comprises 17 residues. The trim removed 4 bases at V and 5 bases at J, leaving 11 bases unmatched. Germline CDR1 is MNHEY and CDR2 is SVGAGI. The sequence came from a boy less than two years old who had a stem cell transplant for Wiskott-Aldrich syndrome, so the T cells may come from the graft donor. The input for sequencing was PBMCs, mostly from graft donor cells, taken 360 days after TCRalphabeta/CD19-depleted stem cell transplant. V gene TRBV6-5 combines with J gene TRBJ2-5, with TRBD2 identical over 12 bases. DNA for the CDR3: TGTGCCAGCAGTTTCTCGGGGCTAGCGGGGGGGCGGGAGACCCAGTACTTC. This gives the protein CASSFSGLAGGRETQYF.